The 16 T cell receptor beta chains below come from one sample, sequenced in a study of post-analysis software for immune sequencing data. The study's findings and limits: Elevated frequency relative to controls characterized a handful of TRBV segments in patients, TRBV5-6, TRBV5-1 and TRBV20-1 among them.

TCR beta libraries were prepared from cDNA with unique molecular identifiers. In TCRdb, the PCR reads were re-called with MiXCR into one record per CDR3 protein. The top ten clones hold about 7.6% of a sample with a few hundred thousand distinct CDR3 sequences, 30% to 45% of them seen once. These TCRs are of unknown antigen specificity. What was sequenced was blood. The receptors originated from a girl aged 2 to 10 with multiple sclerosis.

The sample holds a few counts of this clonotype. The chain combines TRBV29-1 with TRBJ2-1; unclear D gene. The CDR3 is made up of 10 amino acids. Germline V gene lookup returns CDR1 SQVTM and CDR2 ANQGSEA. The V gene lost 4 bases and the J gene lost 7 bases, with 5 bases spanning the gap. CDR3 residues: CSVVDNEQFF. The DNA for the CDR3 is TGCAGCGTTGTGGATAATGAGCAGTTCTTC.

This clonotype has just one count. The chain combines TRBV29-1 with TRBJ2-5; possible D gene TRBD2, 6 bases. Deletions cut 4 bases from V and 4 bases from J, with 16 bases between. Germline V gene data show CDR1 as SQVTM and CDR2 as ANQGSEA. This CDR3 has 14 amino acids. CDR3 bases: TGCAGCGTTGCGAGCGGGCCCCGTACAGAGACCCAGTACTTC. Its translation is CSVASGPRTETQYF.

V usage is TRBV4-2 and J usage is TRBJ2-3; D is tentatively TRBD1 or TRBD2 (6 bases each). This CDR3 contains 15 residues. With 4 bases removed from V and 6 bases from J, the gap between germline ends came to 17 bases. The germline V gene encodes CDR1 LGHNA and CDR2 YNFKEQ. In nucleotides, the CDR3 is TGTGCCAGCAGCCCTGCGGCGCAGGGGAGGGATACGCAGTATTTT. Translation gives CASSPAAQGRDTQYF.

CDR3 region: CAISGDGGQPQHF. The CDR3 nucleotides are TGTGCCATCAGTGGGGACGGGGGTCAGCCCCAGCATTTT. The J gene is TRBJ1-5, the V gene TRBV10-3; D might be TRBD1 (5 bases). Germline-derived CDR1 and CDR2 are ENHRY and SYGVKD. This CDR3 region has 13 residues. V shed 4 bases and J shed 6 bases, with 10 bases lying between them.

The chain is built from TRBV29-1 and TRBJ2-7; 11 bases line up with TRBD1. CDR3 length equals 14 residues. Germline-derived CDR1 and CDR2 are SQVTM and ANQGSEA. Losses at the gene ends were 6 bases for V and 6 bases for J; bases not matched to a gene: 10. CDR3 sequence reads: CSVAAGTGGGEQYF. The CDR3 nucleotides are TGCAGCGTCGCTGCCGGGACAGGGGGAGGCGAGCAGTACTTC.

In this sample, this clonotype turned up many times. V usage is TRBV29-1 and J usage is TRBJ2-3; 7 nucleotides line up with TRBD2. Germline CDR1 is SQVTM and CDR2 is ANQGSEA. CDR3 length equals 15 residues. Germline trimming cut 3 bases from V and 3 bases from J; bases unmatched to any gene: 9. CDR3 protein: CSVESGRESTDTQYF. The DNA for the CDR3 is TGCAGCGTTGAGTCGGGGAGGGAGTCAACAGATACGCAGTATTTT.

This clonotype was seen once. This sequence joins TRBV9 and TRBJ2-1; 8 bases agree with TRBD2. J gave up 6 bases and V 0 bases, and 2 bases lay outside the gene matches. From germline, CDR1 is SGDLS and CDR2 YYNGEE. The CDR3 consists of 14 residues. CDR3 bases: TGTGCCAGCAGCGTAGAGCTAGCGGGCAATGAGCAGTTCTTC. This codes for CASSVELAGNEQFF.

This clonotype occurred many times. This chain uses TRBV7-6 with TRBJ2-1, with TRBD1 matching 8 bases. This CDR3 spans 14 amino acids. CDR1 and CDR2 (germline): SGHVS, FNYEAQ. The J segment lost 6 bases and the V segment lost 1 base, leaving 2 bases of the junction unmatched. The CDR3 coding sequence is TGTGCCAGCAGCTTAGGCGACAGGGGCAATGAGCAGTTCTTC. It specifies CASSLGDRGNEQFF.

This chain connects TRBV4-3 to TRBJ1-1; TRBD1 matches 8 bases. There are 16 residues in the CDR3. V lost 0 bases and J lost 5; bases outside the gene matches: 8. From germline, CDR1 is LGHNA and CDR2 YSLEER. The CDR3 region has the DNA TGCGCCAGCAGCCAAGAAGTGGACAGGGAGGGGACTGAAGCTTTCTTT. Encoded protein: CASSQEVDREGTEAFF.

This clonotype was picked up a small number of times. V is TRBV7-3 and J is TRBJ2-3; possible D gene TRBD2, 5 bases. Per germline, CDR1 SGHTA and CDR2 FQGTGA. V was pared by 1 base and J by 1 base, with 12 bases between. CDR3 length: 16 residues. DNA for the CDR3: TGTGCCAGCAGCTTAAGACCTGCAGCGGGCACAGATACGCAGTATTTT. This codes for CASSLRPAAGTDTQYF.

This clonotype has a single count. V gene TRBV10-3 combines with J gene TRBJ2-5, with D tentatively TRBD1 (6 bases). Germline CDR1 ENHRY, CDR2 SYGVKD. V was clipped by 3 bases and J by 4 bases, with 6 bases between them. This CDR3 comprises 12 residues. Written as DNA, the CDR3 is TGTGCCATCAGTGACAGGGGAGAGACCCAGTACTTC. Its translation: CAISDRGETQYF.

This clonotype was observed a handful of times. A much larger clone sits a single nucleotide away, making a read error possible. This chain links TRBV5-1 with TRBJ1-2; D gene uncertain. Trimming removed 0 bases at V and 1 base at J, with 4 bases between. This CDR3 comprises 13 residues. In germline, CDR1 is SGHRS, CDR2 YFSETQ. As DNA, the CDR3 is TGCGCCAGCAGCTTGGACAATAACTATGGCTACACCTTC. Translating it yields CASSLDNNYGYTF.

The chain has TRBV5-1 and TRBJ2-1; 12 bases are a match to TRBD2. After removal of 4 bases from V and 7 bases from J, the junction contained 12 bases not matched to a gene. CDR3 length: 17 amino acids. Germline CDR1 and CDR2: SGHRS and YFSETQ. The CDR3 loop reads CASSPWTSGAQGNEQFF. In DNA, the CDR3 is TGCGCCAGCAGCCCCTGGACTAGCGGGGCCCAGGGGAATGAGCAGTTCTTC.

This rearrangement joins TRBV28 to TRBJ1-1; D is perhaps TRBD1 (5 bases). With 1 base removed from V and 3 bases from J, the gap between germline ends came to 18 bases. The CDR3 sequence is 17 residues long. Germline V gene lookup returns CDR1 MDHEN and CDR2 SYDVKM. CDR3 amino acids: CASSLYGGFRRDTEAFF. The CDR3 DNA reads TGTGCCAGCAGTTTATATGGGGGTTTCCGTAGGGACACTGAAGCTTTCTTT.

The gene calls are TRBV5-4 and TRBJ2-7; the match to TRBD1 covers 9 bases. In germline, CDR1 is SGHNT, CDR2 YYREEE (reference sequence). The CDR3 loop spans 15 amino acids. V lost 4 bases to trimming and J lost 0 bases; unmatched junction nucleotides: 5. CDR3: CASSRDRESSYEQYF. CDR3 nucleotides: TGTGCCAGCAGCCGGGACAGGGAAAGCTCCTACGAGCAGTACTTC.

In this sample, this clonotype turned up a few times. V is TRBV4-1 and J is TRBJ1-5, with D possibly being TRBD1 (5 bases). Trimming cost V 0 bases and J 0 bases, with 9 bases left between them. Germline CDR1 MGHRA, CDR2 YSYEKL. This CDR3 comprises 16 residues. CDR3 DNA sequence: TGCGCCAGCAGCCAAGAAGTGGGGCTTAGCAATCAGCCCCAGCATTTT. Translated: CASSQEVGLSNQPQHF.